This TCR beta chain was captured by sequencing in a study of CD8 T cells in ankylosing spondylitis. This clonotype was recorded at least ten times. Trimming pared 5 bases from V and 9 bases from J, leaving 22 bases between. CDR1 is DFQATT, CDR2 SNEGSKA, per germline (reference sequence). The CDR3 runs to 14 residues. TCRdb independently ran MiXCR on the 5' RACE reads; one entry per CDR3 protein. The table lists about 240,000 distinct CDR3 sequences, 10% of them singletons. The sample was blood, either unsorted or a sorted T cell fraction (not recorded which). The TCR sequence derives from a male donor with ankylosing spondylitis or in good health (not recorded which). The chain carries TRBV20-1 and TRBJ2-5; D is uncertain. This CDR3 reads CSAPGPLGQVAQYF. In nucleotides, the CDR3 is TGCAGTGCTCCCGGACCGCTAGGGCAAGTGGCCCAGTACTTC.